This TCR beta chain was sequenced during a study of T cells in narcolepsy. Produced via immunoSEQ multiplex PCR; TCRdb's table is partial and in-frame only. The table lists about 19,000 clones, around 83% of them singletons. Germline V gene lookup returns CDR1 MGHRA and CDR2 YSYEKL. The V end lost 2 bases, the J end lost 4 bases, and 12 bases lay between the germline ends. The CDR3 has 15 amino acids. This receptor was obtained from a human donor in good health. The chain combines TRBV4-1 with TRBJ1-3; tentatively, D is TRBD1 (5 bases). The sample taken for sequencing was memory (CD45RA-) CD4+ T cells from blood. The CDR3 here is CASSQMTAHGNTIYF. CDR3 DNA: TGCGCCAGCAGCCAAATGACAGCTCACGGAAACACCATATATTTT.